Each of the 18 T cell receptor beta chains below was sequenced from the same sample in a study of molecular identifiers for immune sequencing clone quantification. TCRdb independently ran MiXCR on the PCR reads; one entry per CDR3 protein. Here the sample spans some 590,000 distinct CDR3 sequences, 25% being singletons. Source material: naive CD8+ T cells from blood, with Jurkat cell RNA spiked in. Subset reported: FACS-sorted CD8+CD4-CCR7+CD45RA+ naive T cells. The receptors were sampled from a human donor in good health. Some libraries in this study had Jurkat cell RNA spiked in.

The V call is TRBV7-9, the J call TRBJ1-1, with 11 bases identical to TRBD1. The J segment lost 4 bases and the V segment lost 5 bases, leaving 15 bases of the junction unmatched. CDR3 length: 18 amino acids. Germline CDR1 SEHNR, CDR2 FQNEAQ (reference sequence). The CDR3: CASSPLPGQGDPSTEAFF. Written as DNA, the CDR3 is TGTGCCAGCAGCCCCTTACCGGGACAGGGGGATCCGAGCACTGAAGCTTTCTTT. Full variable domain (outside the CDR3, taken from reference TRBV7-9 and TRBJ1-1): DTGVSQNPRHKITKRGQNVTFRCDPISEHNRLYWYRQTLGQGPEFLTYFQNEAQLEKSRLLSDRFSAERPKGSFSTLEIQRTEQGDSAMYLCASSPLPGQGDPSTEAFFGQGTRLTVV.

This clonotype has ten or more counts. The chain joins TRBV29-1 to TRBJ1-3; TRBD1 might be the D (6 bases). The V gene's germline CDR1 is SQVTM and CDR2 ANQGSEA. This CDR3 has 13 amino acids. V was cut by 5 bases and J by 1 base, with 9 bases left in between. Here the CDR3 DNA reads TGCAGCGTTTTGCAGGGGTCTGGAAACACCATATATTTT. This gives the protein CSVLQGSGNTIYF.

V and J are TRBV6-5 and TRBJ2-7; TRBD2 matches at 9 bases. Germline CDR1 reads MNHEY; CDR2 reads SVGAGI. CDR3 length equals 16 residues. V trimming: 7 bases; J trimming: 1 base; junction bases outside the gene matches: 11. In DNA form, the CDR3 reads TGTGCCAGCACCCTATTCGGGGCGGGAGGGTCCTACGAGCAGTACTTC. The encoded protein is CASTLFGAGGSYEQYF.

Ten or more counts support this clonotype. The V and J genes are TRBV6-5 and TRBJ1-1; the D gene is possibly TRBD1 (6 bases). The V gene lost 1 base and the J gene lost 4 bases, with 10 bases spanning the gap. The CDR3 loop spans 14 amino acids. Germline V lookup: CDR1 MNHEY, CDR2 SVGAGI. CDR3 sequence reads: CASSYYRVSTEAFF. The DNA of the CDR3 is TGTGCCAGCAGTTACTACAGGGTATCCACTGAAGCTTTCTTT.

This clonotype was counted at least ten times. The chain is built from TRBV19 and TRBJ2-7; 7 nucleotides align to TRBD2. Germline CDR1 and CDR2: LNHDA and SQIVND (reference sequence). The CDR3 totals 14 residues. After removal of 1 base from V and 3 bases from J, the junction contained 3 bases not matched to a gene. The CDR3 nucleotides are TGTGCCAGTAGTATAGCGCGCGGGAGCTACGAGCAGTACTTC. Amino acids: CASSIARGSYEQYF. Supplemented by reference TRBV19 and TRBJ2-7, the full variable domain reads DGGITQSPKYLFRKEGQNVTLSCEQNLNHDAMYWYRQDPGQGLRLIYYSQIVNDFQKGDIAEGYSVSREKKESFPLTVTSAQKNPTAFYLCASSIARGSYEQYFGPGTRLTVT.

V is TRBV12-3 or TRBV12-4 and J is TRBJ2-1; D gene unclear. The germline V and J ends were trimmed by 2 bases and 9 bases, with 2 bases remaining between them. The CDR3 totals 10 residues. The CDR3 DNA is TGTGCCAGCAGTTTACTTGAGCAGTTCTTC. It yields the protein CASSLLEQFF.

This clonotype was seen at least ten times. V gene TRBV7-8 combines with J gene TRBJ2-3, with D possibly TRBD1 on 5 matching bases. Trimming cost V 2 bases and J 3 bases, with 21 bases left between them. The CDR3 is made up of 18 amino acids. Germline lookup yields CDR1 SGHVS and CDR2 FQNEAQ. CDR3 amino acids: CASSLPEQDLFSTDTQYF. The CDR3 DNA sequence: TGTGCCAGCAGCTTACCCGAACAGGACCTCTTCAGTACAGATACGCAGTATTTT.

The chain couples TRBV2 to TRBJ2-7; D could derive from TRBD1 or TRBD2 (6 bases each). V dropped 11 bases and J dropped 5 bases, with 19 bases sitting between them. The germline gives CDR1 SNHLY, CDR2 FYNNEI. The CDR3 is 13 residues long. CDR3: CAGGEGGRNEQYF. The CDR3 region has the DNA TGTGCCGGCGGGGAAGGGGGGCGGAACGAGCAGTACTTC.

The V gene is TRBV5-6, the J gene TRBJ2-7, with 7 positions matching TRBD2. CDR3 length equals 15 residues. With V trimmed by 0 bases and J by 3 bases, 6 bases remained unmatched. Germline V gene sequence: CDR1 SGHDT, CDR2 YYEEEE. CDR3 coding DNA: TGTGCCAGCAGCTTGGCGGGGGGTCACCTCTACGAGCAGTACTTC. Translated, it gives CASSLAGGHLYEQYF.

The J gene is TRBJ2-7, the V gene TRBV5-1, with 7 positions matching TRBD1. Germline CDR1 reads SGHRS; CDR2 reads YFSETQ. V shed 0 bases, J shed 0 bases, and the junction held 0 bases outside the gene matches. The CDR3 totals 14 residues. This CDR3 reads CASSLEGASYEQYF. The CDR3 DNA reads TGCGCCAGCAGCTTGGAGGGGGCCTCCTACGAGCAGTACTTC. Combining the CDR3 with reference TRBV5-1 and TRBJ2-7 gives the whole variable domain KAGVTQTPRYLIKTRGQQVTLSCSPISGHRSVSWYQQTPGQGLQFLFEYFSETQRNKGNFPGRFSGRQFSNSRSEMNVSTLELGDSALYLCASSLEGASYEQYFGPGTRLTVT.

This chain connects TRBV20-1 to TRBJ2-2; a weak D match, TRBD2 (6 bases). V was trimmed by 1 base and J by 8 bases, leaving 8 bases between them. There are 12 residues in the CDR3. Germline values: CDR1 DFQATT, CDR2 SNEGSKA (reference sequence). The CDR3 protein is CSARGLDGELFF. The CDR3 nucleotides are TGCAGTGCTAGAGGACTAGATGGGGAGCTGTTTTTT.

In the case of this clonotype: This may stem from a read error, because a much larger clone lies one nucleotide away. The gene calls are TRBV7-9 and TRBJ2-5, with D uncertain. This CDR3 region has 12 residues. Germline V CDR1 and CDR2: SEHNR, FQNEAQ (reference sequence). CDR3 nucleotides: TGTGCCAGCAGCTTTGGGAAAGAGTCCCAGTACTTC. Residues: CASSFGKESQYF.

This chain uses TRBV5-1 with TRBJ2-1; D is undetermined. Germline CDR1 SGHRS, CDR2 YFSETQ. CDR3 length equals 14 residues. V lost 0 bases and J lost 10, with 14 bases in between. Here the CDR3 DNA reads TGCGCCAGCAGCTTGGACTTTCCAGGTGTGGAGCAGTTCTTC. Translated, it gives CASSLDFPGVEQFF.

This clonotype was seen at least ten times. The V call is TRBV20-1, the J call TRBJ2-3, with 8 bases matching TRBD2. The V gene's germline CDR1 is DFQATT and CDR2 SNEGSKA (reference sequence). The CDR3 extends over 17 amino acids. The V segment lost 2 bases and the J segment 2 bases; nucleotides outside the gene matches: 12. In DNA, the CDR3 is TGCAGTGCTAGAATGAGCGGGGAGCGGGAGTTCACAGATACGCAGTATTTT. Its protein is CSARMSGEREFTDTQYF.

The chain combines TRBV10-2 with TRBJ2-5; tentative D call: TRBD2 (6 bases). V dropped 2 bases and J dropped 5 bases, with 12 bases sitting between them. Germline V gene sequence: CDR1 WSHSY, CDR2 SAAADI. CDR3 length: 14 residues. CDR3 in DNA: TGCGCCAGCAGTGAGGTTCCTAGCGTGGAGACCCAGTACTTC. It encodes CASSEVPSVETQYF.

Points on this clonotype: The junction and the germline gene differ at one end; a read error may be behind it. V is TRBV19 and J is TRBJ1-5, with D unresolved. This CDR3 contains 12 residues. CDR1 is LNHDA and CDR2 is SQIVND in the germline V gene (reference sequence). Here the CDR3 reads CATTTGNQSQHF. CDR3 bases: TGTGCCACCACTACTGGGAATCAGTCCCAGCATTTT. The full variable domain, with the rest looked up from reference TRBV19 and TRBJ1-5, is DGGITQSPKYLFRKEGQNVTLSCEQNLNHDAMYWYRQDPGQGLRLIYYSQIVNDFQKGDIAEGYSVSREKKESFPLTVTSAQKNPTAFYLCATTTGNQSQHFGDGTRLSIL.

A remark on this clonotype: A much larger clone differs by one base, so this may be a read error. The genes are TRBV29-1 and TRBJ1-4; no clear D gene. Trimming shortened V by 7 bases and J by 8 bases, and 11 bases separated the two germline ends. Germline loops: CDR1 SQVTM, CDR2 ANQGSEA. The CDR3 spans 11 residues. CDR3 DNA sequence: TGCAGCGCCCTGAAGTCCGAAAAACTGTTTTTT. Translated: CSALKSEKLFF.

This clonotype was detected many times. The chain uses TRBV27 and TRBJ1-5; no clear D. This CDR3 comprises 14 residues. Trimming removed 2 bases from V and 3 bases from J, with 8 bases in between. Germline V gene data show CDR1 as MNHEY and CDR2 as SMNVEV (reference sequence). DNA of the CDR3: TGTGCCAGCAGTTTAGTAGGGTTCAATCAGCCCCAGCATTTT. Protein: CASSLVGFNQPQHF.